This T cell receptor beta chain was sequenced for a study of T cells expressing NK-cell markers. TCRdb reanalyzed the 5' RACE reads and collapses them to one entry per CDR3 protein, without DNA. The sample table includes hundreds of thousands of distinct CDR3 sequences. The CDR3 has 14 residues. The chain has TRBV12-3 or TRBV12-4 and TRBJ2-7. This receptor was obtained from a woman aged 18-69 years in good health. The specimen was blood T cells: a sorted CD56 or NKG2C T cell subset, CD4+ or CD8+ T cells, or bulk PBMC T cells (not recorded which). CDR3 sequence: CASSSDRIGYEQYF.